These 9 T cell receptor beta chains originate from one sample sequenced in a study of T cells in Graves' hyperthyroidism and ophthalmopathy. TCR beta CDR3 sequences were amplified from RNA transcripts. The HTBI set primed first-round TCR CDR3 RT-PCR. TCRdb called the multiplex PCR reads again in MiXCR, with one record for every CDR3 protein. The sample carries some 760,000 distinct CDR3 sequences, approximately 15% recorded once. The specimen was blood. These receptors all stem from a young woman with Graves' hyperthyroidism.

This clonotype has just a few counts. This rearrangement joins TRBV6-1 to TRBJ1-2; no clear D. This CDR3 is 13 amino acids long. Germline V lookup: CDR1 MNHNS, CDR2 SASEGT. The V end was cut by 6 bases, the J end by 5 bases, with 13 bases between. This CDR3 reads CASSPTSIYGYTF. DNA for the CDR3: TGTGCCAGCAGCCCGACATCTATTTATGGCTACACCTTC.

This clonotype has a count of ten or more. This chain uses TRBV7-9 with TRBJ2-6; D call uncertain. V was trimmed by 5 bases and J by 2 bases, leaving 19 bases between them. From germline, CDR1 is SEHNR and CDR2 FQNEAQ (reference sequence). CDR3 length: 18 residues. CDR3 loop: CASSPRVDVRPGANVLTF. The CDR3 region has the DNA TGTGCCAGCAGCCCCCGGGTCGATGTAAGACCTGGGGCCAACGTCCTGACTTTC.

This clonotype was counted ten times or more. The rearrangement links TRBV6-1 to TRBJ2-3; the D is unclear. The CDR3 has 15 amino acids. The germline V gene encodes CDR1 MNHNS and CDR2 SASEGT. Trimming took off 8 bases at V and 0 bases at J, with 15 bases between the two ends. CDR3 amino acids: CASSHGISSTDTQYF. The CDR3 region has the DNA TGTGCCAGCTCCCATGGAATATCTAGCACAGATACGCAGTATTTT.

Only a few counts were recorded for this clonotype. The CDR3 DNA sequence: TGTGCCAGCACGGGGACGGAACAAGAGACCCAGTACTTC. This codes for CASTGTEQETQYF. This chain joins TRBV13 and TRBJ2-5; D tentatively fits TRBD1 or TRBD2 (5 bases each). The CDR3 extends over 13 amino acids. Trimming removed 7 bases from V and 2 bases from J, with 11 bases in between. Germline CDR1 and CDR2: PRHDT and FYEKMQ (reference sequence).

V gene TRBV11-1 combines with J gene TRBJ2-7; 7 nucleotides line up with TRBD1. This CDR3 is 15 amino acids long. Germline V gene sequence: CDR1 SGHAT, CDR2 FQDESV (reference sequence). With V trimmed by 3 bases and J by 1 base, 6 bases remained unmatched. Here the CDR3 reads CASSFQGDWSYEQYF. In DNA form, the CDR3 reads TGTGCCAGCAGCTTCCAGGGGGATTGGTCCTACGAGCAGTACTTC.

This clonotype was found many times. This chain connects TRBV3-1 to TRBJ2-7; D is unresolved. Germline CDR1 reads LGHDT; CDR2 reads YNNKEL (reference sequence). V lost 4 bases to trimming and J lost 3 bases, with 4 bases between them. The CDR3 contains 11 residues. The CDR3 reads CASSRLYEQYF. The DNA of the CDR3 is TGTGCCAGCAGCCGCCTCTACGAGCAGTACTTC.

About this clonotype itself: A much larger clone sits a single nucleotide away, making a read error possible. The chain recombines TRBV7-2 with TRBJ2-7; the D gene is possibly TRBD1 (7 bases). The CDR3 sequence is 19 residues long. CDR1 and CDR2 (germline): SGHTA, FQGNSA. V was shortened by 1 base and J by 0 bases, with 22 bases between the two germline ends. CDR3: CASSLVRGDLAVRSYEQYF. CDR3 in DNA: TGTGCCAGCAGCTTAGTCAGGGGGGACTTAGCGGTCCGCTCCTACGAGCAGTACTTC. Together with reference TRBV7-2 and TRBJ2-7, the CDR3 gives the full variable domain: GAGVSQSPSNKVTEKGKDVELRCDPISGHTALYWYRQSLGQGLEFLIYFQGNSAPDKSGLPSDRFSAERTGGSVSTLTIQRTQQEDSAVYLCASSLVRGDLAVRSYEQYFGPGTRLTVT.

J is TRBJ2-7 and V is TRBV4-1, with D possibly being TRBD2 (5 bases). Looked up from germline, CDR1 is MGHRA and CDR2 is YSYEKL. Trimming pared 0 bases from V and 7 bases from J, leaving 16 bases between. The CDR3 covers 15 residues. DNA of the CDR3: TGCGCCAGCAGCCAAGAATGGACTGCCCGCTCGGAGCAGTACTTC. Translated: CASSQEWTARSEQYF.

V gene TRBV10-3 combines with J gene TRBJ2-3; the D gene is possibly TRBD1 (7 bases). The CDR3 length is 17 residues. V lost 8 bases and J 0 bases, leaving 21 bases between the germline ends. Germline CDR1 ENHRY, CDR2 SYGVKD. The CDR3 region is CAIGFDRDSSSTDTQYF. The DNA for the CDR3 is TGTGCCATCGGTTTCGACAGGGACTCCTCTAGCACAGATACGCAGTATTTT.